This T cell receptor beta chain emerged from a study of cytomegalovirus exposure and HLA in healthy donors. Overall study results and limits: The study labeled 150 or so TCR beta chains cytomegalovirus-associated. Per a later analysis, 18,000 or so TCR beta sequences showed association with HLA alleles at 0.05 false discovery rate. When a later analysis compared HLA-associated TCR beta chains with equally common others, the HLA-associated chains turned out to be more clonally expanded and to have lower generation probabilities. There were a few CMV-associated chains whose specificity for CMV antigens was confirmed in vitro.

The PCR had 60 Vbeta and 13 Jbeta primers. TCRdb's copy holds only in-frame clones and misses some; the assay was immunoSEQ multiplex PCR. Of 65,000 to 70,000 clones detected, roughly four fifths appear once; the ten largest clones hold approximately 6.3%. CDR1 and CDR2 (germline): MNHNS, SASEGT. V lost 8 bases, J lost 1 base, and 18 bases lay in between. The CDR3 sequence is 15 residues long. To note about this clone: Antigen unknown.

Sequencing used PBMCs. This clonotype was obtained from a man aged 50 or older in good health and CMV-seronegative. The chain links TRBV6-1 to TRBJ2-7; D is possibly TRBD1 (6 bases). The CDR3 DNA is TGTGCCAGCTCCTCGACAGGCCGGGCTTCCTACGAGCAGTACTTC. It specifies CASSSTGRASYEQYF.